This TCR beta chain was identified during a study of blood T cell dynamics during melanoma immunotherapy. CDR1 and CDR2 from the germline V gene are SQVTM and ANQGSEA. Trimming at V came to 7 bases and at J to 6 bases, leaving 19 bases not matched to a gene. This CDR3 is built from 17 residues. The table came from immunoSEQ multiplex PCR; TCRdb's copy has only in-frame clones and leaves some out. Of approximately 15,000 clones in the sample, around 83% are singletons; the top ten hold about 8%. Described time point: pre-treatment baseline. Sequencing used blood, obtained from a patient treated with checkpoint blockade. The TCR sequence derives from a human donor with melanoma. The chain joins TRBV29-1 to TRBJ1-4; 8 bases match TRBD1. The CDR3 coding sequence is TGCAGCGCAAAATCCGGGACAGGACTTGCGAAGGATGAAAAACTGTTTTTT. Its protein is CSAKSGTGLAKDEKLFF.